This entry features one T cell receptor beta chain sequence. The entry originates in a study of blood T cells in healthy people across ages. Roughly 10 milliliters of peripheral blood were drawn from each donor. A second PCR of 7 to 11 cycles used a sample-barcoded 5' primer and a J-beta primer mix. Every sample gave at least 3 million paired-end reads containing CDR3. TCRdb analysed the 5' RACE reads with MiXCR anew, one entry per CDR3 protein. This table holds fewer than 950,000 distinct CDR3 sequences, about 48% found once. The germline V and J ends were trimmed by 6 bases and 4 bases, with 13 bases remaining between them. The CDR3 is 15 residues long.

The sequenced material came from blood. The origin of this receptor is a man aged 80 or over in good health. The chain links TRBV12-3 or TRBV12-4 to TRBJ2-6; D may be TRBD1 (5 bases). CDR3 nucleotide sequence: TGTGCCAGCAGGGCAGGGAATACCGGGGCCAACGTCCTGACTTTC. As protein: CASRAGNTGANVLTF.